The T cell receptor (beta chain) under discussion was sequenced for a study of shared clonotypes between healthy human individuals. Only CD45RO-negative cells positively selected for CCR7 counted as naive CD8 cells, so terminally differentiated effector memory CD45RA+ cells were excluded. At the deep level, the assay was run. Sequencing used immunoSEQ multiplex PCR; TCRdb keeps in-frame clones, though not all of them. Of over 2 million clones in the sample, roughly 95% were seen once. There are 15 residues in the CDR3. Trimming took 3 bases from V and 3 from J, leaving 14 bases between them. CDR1 and CDR2 from the germline V gene are LNHDA and SQIVND (reference sequence).

The rearrangement joins TRBV19 to TRBJ1-1; weak D call: TRBD1 (5 bases). This TCR was sampled from a man in his late teens or twenties in good health. The sequenced material came from naive CD8+ T cells sorted from blood. The CDR3 is CASSMFGGGDTEAFF. CDR3 nucleotide sequence: TGTGCCAGTAGTATGTTCGGCGGGGGGGACACTGAAGCTTTCTTT.